This T cell receptor (beta chain) was sequenced in a study of CD8+ T cells in alopecia areata (dated by TCRdb to 2016 to 2019). Regarding the research as a whole: Treated patients were enrolled in an open-label pilot trial of oral tofacitinib at 5 to 10 mg twice daily for moderate-to-severe alopecia areata. Patients stayed on tofacitinib for 6 to 18 months and then had 6 months of follow-up off drug so that delayed response and recurrence could be assessed. In treated patients, disease severity was measured using the SALT score, which gives the percentage of scalp surface area affected. In both human patients and the C3H/HeJ mouse model, the study applied high-throughput TCRbeta sequencing to look at T cell clonal expansion in alopecia areata. Scalp tissue and sorted CD4+ and CD8+ peripheral blood T cells from patchy and totalis/universalis alopecia areata patients and from healthy controls were covered by human TCRbeta sequencing. Tofacitinib-treated patients had biopsies at baseline and at 4 and 24 weeks of treatment, with a later scalp biopsy in several patients. Scalp clonality was compared across normal scalp (n=4), patchy alopecia areata scalp (n=8), and alopecia totalis/universalis scalp (n=8). The RNA source kit depended on sample type: the PAXgene miRNA kit for fixed scalp, the miRNeasy kit for PBMCs, and the RNeasy kit for mouse skin. TCRbeta CDR3 regions were amplified by immunoSEQ multiplex PCR using 35 Vbeta forward and 13 Jbeta reverse primers.

What this sample's time point label stands for: around 4 weeks on oral tofacitinib. The treatment or condition label on this specimen signifies: oral pan-JAK inhibitor, 5-10 mg twice daily. From alopecia areata patients, peripheral blood was collected along with lesional scalp punch biopsies. After PBMCs were isolated by density centrifugation and stained for CD3, CD4 and CD8, a FACSAria was used to sort CD4+ and CD8+ T cells. The method was the immunoSEQ multiplex PCR assay. RNA was extracted from all samples and reverse transcribed into cDNA, which served as template for TCR sequencing. First-strand cDNA was synthesized with SuperScript III using a 2:1 mix of oligo-dT and random hexamers. A synthetic immune receptor repertoire was used to measure amplification bias, and any remaining bias was corrected computationally. Per the authors' processing: Raw reads were preprocessed to remove errors, and CDR3 was defined by IMGT conventions from the conserved cysteine to phenylalanine. To get clonality, Shannon entropy was normalized by log2 of the number of productive unique TCRs and the result was subtracted from 1. Whether scalp clones were CD4 or CD8 was inferred by matching scalp TCRbeta sequences against CD4 and CD8 repertoires sorted from blood. Held by TCRdb, this immuneACCESS table contains in-frame sequences only and omits some clones. Under half of the omission traces to an unresolved V gene where checked; the cause of the rest is unknown. For V, J and clone size, that table is used; D and trimming come from the DNA. Within this sample are 200,000 to 250,000 clones, with about 57% of them counted one time only. Roughly 1.5% of the sample goes to the ten largest clones.

The paper's findings and limits, for the study overall: Many expanded lesional clones were found to persist in scalp and blood during tofacitinib treatment, and relapse after treatment cessation may be partly explained by this persistence. Tofacitinib significantly decreased scalp clonality and the number of expanded CD8+ clones among the top 100 scalp clones. Because the treated cohort was small and had only one nonresponder, larger studies are needed to examine links between baseline CD8+ expansion and response. Shared TCR sequences between patients were less evident than in mice, which may be partly attributable to HLA diversity in the patient population. Unlike mouse skin, which is dominated by gammadelta T cells, normal human skin has resident alphabeta T cells that are also sequenced, and this complicates analysis of the scalp TCR repertoire. Lesional scalp, especially in alopecia totalis/universalis, showed higher clonality and more expanded CD8+ clones than normal scalp, suggesting antigenic drive.

For this clone: This receptor's antigen is unknown. No per-base quality is available; no much larger clone lies one base away.

Trimmed from V: 6 bases; trimmed from J: 2 bases; junction bases lacking a gene match: 6. The CDR3, from cysteine to phenylalanine, totals 14 residues. Only the CDR3 part of the read is kept: 42 bases, read in frame from the first base. CDR1 and CDR2 (SQVTM, ANQGSEA) derive from the germline V gene. This specimen consisted of CD4+ T cells sorted from blood, obtained at week 4, from a patient treated with tofacitinib. The chain was built from TRBV29-1 and TRBJ1-5, with TRBD1 identical over 8 junction bases. This receptor was identified in a human donor with alopecia areata. The nucleotide sequence is TGCAGCGTCCTCCCGGGACAGGGCAATCAGCCCCAGCATTTT. It specifies CSVLPGQGNQPQHF.